This TCR beta chain emerged from a study of PD-1 blockade in classical Hodgkin lymphoma. Findings and caveats of the study: Prior therapy or disease activity may underlie the repertoire differences, whose causes remain undefined. Lower baseline TCR diversity marked trial partial responders and progressors. Significant TCR diversity gains by C4D1 occurred in CD4+ but not CD8+ cells.

Each patient's relapse followed autologous stem cell transplantation, and brentuximab vedotin exposure varied. Data came from immunoSEQ multiplex PCR; TCRdb stores just in-frame clones and leaves some out. This table has several thousand clones, 84% appearing once. The count of this clone is one. Its antigen is unknown. The source was peripheral blood mononuclear cells (PBMCs), collected at baseline. This clonotype was obtained from a human donor with classical Hodgkin lymphoma.

The CDR3 DNA reads TGTGCCAGCAGCGGGCCCGCTGGGGGCACCGGGGAGCTGTTTTTT. Protein sequence: CASSGPAGGTGELFF. The rearrangement uses TRBV5-4 and TRBJ2-2, with D perhaps TRBD1 or TRBD2 (5 bases each). V was pared by 4 bases and J by 4 bases, with 14 bases between. In germline, CDR1 is SGHNT, CDR2 YYREEE (reference sequence). The CDR3 is 15 residues long. Full variable domain (missing parts from reference TRBV5-4 and TRBJ2-2): ETGVTQSPTHLIKTRGQQVTLRCSSQSGHNTVSWYQQALGQGPQFIFQYYREEENGRGNFPPRFSGLQFPNYSSELNVNALELDDSALYLCASSGPAGGTGELFFGEGSRLTVL.